These T cell receptor beta chains were read from a single sample in a study of blood T cell repertoires in COVID-19. Repertoires were generated with immunoSEQ multiplex PCR, while TCRdb's copy carries only in-frame clones and drops some. This sample has approximately 220,000 clones; about 85% occur once, and the top ten carry 4% to 6%. Sequenced input: peripheral blood. The receptors shown here come from a woman aged 55 to 70 who had recovered from COVID-19. Both conserved end residues are part of each CDR3. Fields, in order: V gene, J gene, clone size, D gene, CDR3 protein, CDR3 DNA. D genes are given only for firm matches. A clone size is listed for some rows: how often the clone was seen (once, few, many), or a class if it is expanded.

v_call: TRBV7-9
j_call: TRBJ1-5
clone_size: .
d_call: .
cdr3_aa: CASRPAGGAGQPQHF
cdr3_nt: TGTGCCAGCAGACCCGCGGGAGGGGCCGGCCAGCCCCAGCATTTT

v_call: TRBV3-1/TRBV3-2
j_call: TRBJ1-2
clone_size: .
d_call: TRBD1
cdr3_aa: CASSLRTGTVPWGYTF
cdr3_nt: TGTGCCAGCAGCCTGCGAACCGGGACAGTACCCTGGGGCTACACCTTC

v_call: TRBV2
j_call: TRBJ1-2
clone_size: .
d_call: TRBD1
cdr3_aa: CASLLGTGTFGYTF
cdr3_nt: TGTGCCAGCTTGCTCGGGACAGGGACATTCGGCTACACCTTC

v_call: TRBV5-4
j_call: TRBJ2-7
clone_size: few
d_call: .
cdr3_aa: CASSHKDFYEQYF
cdr3_nt: TGTGCCAGCAGCCACAAGGACTTCTACGAGCAGTACTTC

v_call: TRBV5-3
j_call: TRBJ2-3
clone_size: few
d_call: TRBD2
cdr3_aa: CARNTKRGANTDTQYF
cdr3_nt: TGTGCCAGAAACACCAAGCGGGGGGCCAACACAGATACGCAGTATTTT

v_call: TRBV5-8
j_call: TRBJ2-2
clone_size: .
d_call: TRBD2
cdr3_aa: CASSFRGLAGETNTGELFF
cdr3_nt: TGTGCCAGCAGCTTCAGAGGACTAGCGGGCGAGACGAACACCGGGGAGCTGTTTTTT

v_call: TRBV5-1
j_call: TRBJ1-2
clone_size: once
d_call: TRBD1
cdr3_aa: CASSTRTGANYGYTF
cdr3_nt: TGCGCCAGCAGCACCAGGACAGGGGCAAACTATGGCTACACCTTC

v_call: TRBV7-8
j_call: TRBJ1-2
clone_size: .
d_call: .
cdr3_aa: CASKGGWANYGYTF
cdr3_nt: TGTGCCAGCAAGGGAGGTTGGGCTAACTATGGCTACACCTTC

v_call: TRBV7-9
j_call: TRBJ1-2
clone_size: .
d_call: .
cdr3_aa: CASSLKFLDYTF
cdr3_nt: TGTGCCAGCAGCTTAAAATTCTTAGACTACACCTTC

v_call: TRBV6-2/TRBV6-3
j_call: TRBJ1-5
clone_size: .
d_call: .
cdr3_aa: CASSPSWEISNQPQHF
cdr3_nt: TGTGCCAGCAGCCCTAGTTGGGAGATTAGCAATCAGCCCCAGCATTTT

v_call: TRBV9
j_call: TRBJ2-7
clone_size: .
d_call: .
cdr3_aa: CASSVYPAGPEQYF
cdr3_nt: TGTGCCAGCAGCGTGTACCCGGCGGGACCCGAGCAGTACTTC

v_call: TRBV5-4
j_call: TRBJ2-1
clone_size: .
d_call: TRBD2
cdr3_aa: CASSPGTSGGRNEQFF
cdr3_nt: TGTGCCAGCAGCCCCGGGACTAGCGGGGGGAGGAATGAGCAGTTCTTC